This T cell receptor (beta chain) emerged from a study of human T cells and chemical hapten exposure (dated by TCRdb to the early 2020s). Describing the broader study: Libraries were pooled for sequencing, and per-sample TCR yields varied mainly because of small differences in library volumes within the pool. Both TCR alpha and TCR beta chains were sequenced from each blood RNA sample. Peripheral blood TCR repertoire changes were tracked in vivo in alopecia patients during primary and secondary sensitization to the hapten diphenylcyclopropenone (DPC). The research as a whole found: After repeated subsampling, the strength of the expansion versus patch-test correlation and the threshold at which it became significant changed. DPC sensitization did not change the number of TCRs with a frequency above 1 in 1000, and there was no evidence of changes in global repertoire structure.

Unfractionated whole blood was collected in Tempus Blood RNA tubes, and total RNA was extracted from that blood. As TCR sequencing controls, roughly five healthy volunteers were used, with blood taken at day 0, 2 weeks and 6 weeks. Counted from cysteine to phenylalanine, this CDR3 has 14 amino acids. CDR3 DNA only is kept here, 42 bases in frame from base 1. V lost 5 bases and J lost 0 bases; the stretch between them is 8 bases long. Sequences SGHTA (CDR1) and FQGNSA (CDR2) are obtained from the germline V gene. There are many counts of this clonotype. Its cognate antigen has yet to be identified. No clone much larger than this one lies a single base away; base qualities are absent. The library was generated by 5' RACE. The listed sequencing device is Illumina MiSeq. During library preparation, unique molecular identifiers were attached to individual cDNA molecules so that TCRs could be counted in a quantitative, reproducible way. Per the source publication's procedure: Samples had a median of roughly 91,000 TCRs, with a range from roughly 20,000 to 690,600. The Decombinator software suite was used to annotate V, J and CDR3 in the TCR reads. For PS versus PT1 abundance plots, all samples were subsampled to the same number of TCRs (28,000). TCRs were defined as expanded if absent before sensitization and observed at least eight times at the 2-week time point. Through fastp at Q25 and MiXCR, TCRdb rebuilt clones from the public reads, retaining in-frame beta chains. Rows with a matching CDR3 protein are joined into one entry that keeps the most common DNA and genes. In this record, the V and J calls reflect TCRdb's handling and not the investigators' own analysis. This sample holds more than 140,000 distinct CDR3 sequences; around 4% were observed only once. 1.2% to 1.5% of the sample is in the top ten clones.

Recombination linked TRBV7-2 to TRBJ2-4; the D segment cannot be called with confidence. The origin of this receptor is a female donor in good health. The sequenced DNA: TGTGCCAGCAGCCGGGTCGTAGCCAAAAACATTCAGTACTTC. Its protein reads: CASSRVVAKNIQYF.